Listed here are 25 T cell receptor beta chains from one sample, sequenced in a study of shared clonotypes between healthy human individuals. Positively selected for CCR7, the CD45RO-negative cells used as naive CD8 cells excluded terminally differentiated effector memory CD45RA+ cells. The protocol was immunoSEQ multiplex PCR, while the TCRdb copy is restricted to in-frame clones and leaves out a portion. The top ten hold over 1.5% of the sample, which has approximately 1.9 million clones, around 93% seen once. Sequenced sample: naive CD8+ T cells from PBMCs. Receptor source: a man aged 18 to 35 in good health. Some clones in this sample may be carry-over from other donors' samples.

V usage is TRBV7-5 and J usage is TRBJ2-3; the DNA was not compared with TRBD2, the D call given in the table. TRBV7-5 is tagged as a pseudogene. The CDR3 loop spans 13 amino acids. In DNA, the CDR3 is TGTGTCAGAAGCGCCGGACTAGCGGGAGGGCTGTATTTT. Its protein is CVRSAGLAGGLYF.

The chain combines TRBV11-2 with TRBJ2-1; 8 nucleotides match TRBD2. V was pared by 0 bases and J by 2 bases, with 12 bases of the junction left unmatched. Looked up from germline, CDR1 is SGHAT and CDR2 is FQNNGV. This CDR3 comprises 19 residues. The CDR3 region is CASSLEGVAREGPYNEQFF. CDR3 nucleotide sequence: TGTGCCAGCAGCTTAGAAGGGGTGGCACGGGAGGGCCCCTACAATGAGCAGTTCTTC.

Of note for this clone: The same CDR3 arises from other DNA sequences in this sample as well. The chain uses TRBV27 and TRBJ2-7; D remains ambiguous. From germline, CDR1 is MNHEY and CDR2 SMNVEV (reference sequence). Trimming took off 4 bases at V and 2 bases at J, with 6 bases between the two ends. The length of the CDR3 is 12 residues. CDR3 protein: CASSSPPYEQYF. In DNA form, the CDR3 reads TGTGCCAGCAGTTCCCCGCCCTACGAGCAGTACTTC.

This chain connects TRBV6-6 to TRBJ1-2; D is uncertain. The CDR3 runs to 12 residues. The germline V gene has CDR1 MNHNY and CDR2 SVGAGI (reference sequence). V was shortened by 2 bases and J by 7 bases, with 8 bases between the two germline ends. The CDR3 reads CASSYKGSGYTF. Written as DNA, the CDR3 is TGTGCCAGCAGTTACAAGGGCTCTGGCTACACCTTC.

The DNA of the CDR3 is TGTGCCAGCAGCTTAGTGGGGAGTTCGTATGGCTACACCTTC. Protein sequence: CASSLVGSSYGYTF. The V gene is TRBV7-9, the J gene TRBJ1-2; no clear D. Germline V gene data show CDR1 as SEHNR and CDR2 as FQNEAQ (reference sequence). Trimming cost V 1 base and J 5 bases, with 11 bases left between them. The CDR3 runs to 14 residues.

About this clone itself: Other nucleotide sequences from this sample produce the same CDR3. The chain carries TRBV29-1 and TRBJ2-7, with D possibly TRBD2 on 5 matching bases. The germline CDR1 and CDR2 sequences are SQVTM and ANQGSEA. The CDR3 is 13 amino acids. Trimming cost V 1 base and J 2 bases, with 9 bases left between them. CDR3 nucleotides: TGCAGCGTTGAAGGCGGGCCTACCTACGAGCAGTACTTC. Residues: CSVEGGPTYEQYF.

This clone was seen a single time. V usage is TRBV19 and J usage is TRBJ1-5, with D tentatively TRBD1 (6 bases). Looked up from germline, CDR1 is LNHDA and CDR2 is SQIVND (reference sequence). Trimming took off 3 bases at V and 4 bases at J, with 13 bases between the two ends. The CDR3 contains 15 residues. In DNA, the CDR3 is TGTGCCAGTAGTATGGTCAGGGGCCTTAATCAGCCCCAGCATTTT. Protein product: CASSMVRGLNQPQHF.

V usage is TRBV7-8 and J usage is TRBJ1-2; 9 positions agree with TRBD1. V was pared by 1 base and J by 8 bases, with 11 bases of the junction left unmatched. This CDR3 contains 16 residues. The germline V gene has CDR1 SGHVS and CDR2 FQNEAQ. The CDR3 reads CASSLETGGAPGGYTF. The CDR3 DNA reads as TGTGCCAGCAGCTTAGAAACAGGGGGCGCCCCAGGGGGCTACACCTTC.

The V and J genes are TRBV9 and TRBJ1-1; 7 bases align to TRBD1. The J segment lost 4 bases and the V segment lost 4 bases, leaving 10 bases of the junction unmatched. The germline CDR1 and CDR2 sequences are SGDLS and YYNGEE. This CDR3 is built from 15 residues. This chain's CDR3 is CASSPQTGIRTEAFF. The CDR3 DNA follows: TGTGCCAGCAGCCCCCAGACAGGGATCCGCACTGAAGCTTTCTTT.

The chain couples TRBV19 to TRBJ2-3; D not certain. The CDR3 runs 11 residues. Trimming cost V 4 bases and J 6 bases, with 5 bases left between them. Germline V gene data show CDR1 as LNHDA and CDR2 as SQIVND (reference sequence). The chain's CDR3 is CASSNPDTQYF. In nucleotides, the CDR3 is TGTGCCAGTAGTAACCCGGATACGCAGTATTTT.

CDR3 region: CASSFPSGGVFNTEAFF. CDR3 nucleotides: TGTGCCAGCAGCTTCCCCTCAGGGGGCGTTTTTAACACTGAAGCTTTCTTT. The rearrangement links TRBV11-2 to TRBJ1-1; 8 bases are shared with TRBD1. J gave up 2 bases and V 3 bases, and 11 bases lay outside the gene matches. Germline loops: CDR1 SGHAT, CDR2 FQNNGV. CDR3 length: 17 amino acids.

This chain joins TRBV27 and TRBJ2-7; D ambiguous. The CDR3 is 13 amino acids. The V and J ends lost 6 bases and 0 bases respectively, with 9 bases between them. Germline CDR1 reads MNHEY; CDR2 reads SMNVEV (reference sequence). The CDR3 sequence is CASRGLLSYEQYF. The DNA for the CDR3 is TGTGCCAGCAGAGGGCTTCTCTCCTACGAGCAGTACTTC.

V usage is TRBV6-5 and J usage is TRBJ1-2; D possibly corresponds to TRBD1 (5 bases). CDR3 size: 13 residues. Germline V CDR1 and CDR2: MNHEY, SVGAGI. Trimming took 0 bases from V and 7 from J, leaving 9 bases between them. CDR3: CASSYSRGVGYTF. In nucleotides, the CDR3 is TGTGCCAGCAGTTACTCCCGGGGCGTTGGCTACACCTTC.

This clone is a singleton in its sample. J is TRBJ2-5 and V is TRBV9; D is perhaps TRBD1 (7 bases). V shed 3 bases and J shed 0 bases, with 15 bases lying between them. The CDR3 extends over 16 amino acids. From germline, CDR1 is SGDLS and CDR2 YYNGEE. The CDR3, as DNA: TGTGCCAGCAGCGGGGGGGACAGAATACACCAAGAGACCCAGTACTTC. It specifies CASSGGDRIHQETQYF.

The J gene is TRBJ2-5, the V gene TRBV14; D not certain. V lost 4 bases and J lost 1, with 16 bases in between. Looked up from germline, CDR1 is SGHDN and CDR2 is FVKESK. This CDR3 has 16 residues. The CDR3 here is CASSPKLYPSQETQYF. CDR3 DNA: TGTGCCAGCAGCCCTAAGCTATACCCCTCCCAAGAGACCCAGTACTTC.

The chain has TRBV13 and TRBJ2-3, with a possible D match to TRBD1 (6 bases). Trimming pared 2 bases from V and 2 bases from J, leaving 8 bases between. The CDR3 is 14 residues long. CDR1 is PRHDT, CDR2 FYEKMQ, per germline (reference sequence). CDR3 amino acids: CASSLHRATDTQYF. The CDR3 DNA sequence: TGTGCCAGCAGCTTACACAGGGCCACAGATACGCAGTATTTT.

This rearrangement joins TRBV7-9 to TRBJ1-4; possible D gene TRBD1, 6 bases. V was trimmed by 4 bases and J by 0 bases, leaving 15 bases between them. Germline assignment: CDR1 SEHNR and CDR2 FQNEAQ (reference sequence). The CDR3 is 17 residues long. DNA for the CDR3: TGTGCCAGCAGCTCACAGGGTCATCGATCAACTAATGAAAAACTGTTTTTT. Residues: CASSSQGHRSTNEKLFF.

The J gene is TRBJ1-3, the V gene TRBV30, with TRBD1 matching over 8 bases. Trimming removed 5 bases from V and 0 bases from J; junction bases left unmatched: 3. The germline gives CDR1 GTSNPN, CDR2 SVGIG (reference sequence). This CDR3 comprises 14 residues. The CDR3 sequence is CAWWTGFSGNTIYF. CDR3 sequence (DNA): TGTGCCTGGTGGACAGGGTTCTCTGGAAACACCATATATTTT.

This clone is a singleton in its sample. This chain connects TRBV6-1 to TRBJ1-5; D is uncertain. V was clipped by 2 bases and J by 5 bases, with 16 bases between them. CDR1 MNHNS and CDR2 SASEGT come from the germline V gene. The CDR3 spans 16 residues. The CDR3 here is CASSEYPSRAHQPQHF. Written as DNA, the CDR3 is TGTGCCAGCAGTGAATACCCAAGTCGCGCTCATCAGCCCCAGCATTTT.

The CDR3 coding sequence is TGCGCCAGCAGCCTTCGATTGGGAGCAACTAATGAAAAACTGTTTTTT. This translates into CASSLRLGATNEKLFF. The chain links TRBV4-1 to TRBJ1-4; D uncertain. The CDR3 is made up of 16 amino acids. Looked up from germline, CDR1 is MGHRA and CDR2 is YSYEKL. V was shortened by 4 bases and J by 0 bases, with 12 bases between the two germline ends.

The chain joins TRBV30 to TRBJ2-7; D is possibly TRBD2 (5 bases). The V end was cut by 0 bases, the J end by 2 bases, with 14 bases between. The CDR3 totals 15 residues. Germline CDR1 GTSNPN, CDR2 SVGIG (reference sequence). For the CDR3, the DNA is TGTGCCTGGAGTGTCGTCCGGGGTTATGCCTACGAGCAGTACTTC. Translated: CAWSVVRGYAYEQYF.

The chain recombines TRBV25-1 with TRBJ2-7, with D perhaps TRBD1 (6 bases). Between the trimmed V and J ends, which lost 10 bases and 4 bases, there was a span of 11 bases. Germline lookup yields CDR1 MGHDK and CDR2 SYGVNS. This CDR3 has 11 amino acids. CDR3 residues: CATIRGYEQYF. In nucleotides, the CDR3 is TGTGCCACCATCAGGGGATACGAGCAGTACTTC.

The chain employs TRBV29-1 and TRBJ2-3; 7 positions agree with TRBD1. Germline CDR1 reads SQVTM; CDR2 reads ANQGSEA. The J segment lost 2 bases and the V segment lost 4 bases, leaving 12 bases of the junction unmatched. This CDR3 region has 16 residues. CDR3 residues: CSVGGQRKRSTDTQYF. The DNA for the CDR3 is TGCAGCGTTGGGGGACAGCGTAAAAGGTCCACAGATACGCAGTATTTT.

A note on this clone: Distinct nucleotide sequences in the sample also encode this CDR3. V usage is TRBV19 and J usage is TRBJ2-3; possible D gene TRBD2, 5 bases. Between the trimmed V and J ends, which lost 4 bases and 0 bases, there was a span of 8 bases. The CDR3 has 14 amino acids. Per the germline V gene, CDR1 is LNHDA and CDR2 is SQIVND (reference sequence). The CDR3 DNA is TGTGCCAGTAGTACACGGACTAGCACAGATACGCAGTATTTT. This translates into CASSTRTSTDTQYF.

The gene calls are TRBV5-4 and TRBJ1-2; perhaps TRBD1 as D (5 bases). CDR1 is SGHNT, CDR2 YYREEE, per germline (reference sequence). CDR3 size: 15 residues. V gave up 0 bases and J gave up 2 bases, with 11 bases separating them. The DNA of the CDR3 is TGTGCCAGCAGCTTGGGGGAGACAGTAAACTATGGCTACACCTTC. This encodes CASSLGETVNYGYTF.